Below are 17 T cell receptor beta chains sequenced from a single sample in a study of CD8+ T cells in alopecia areata. Treatment: oral pan-JAK inhibitor, 5-10 mg twice daily. RNA extraction and reverse transcription yielded cDNA as sequencing template. TCRdb keeps only in-frame clones here, not all; method: immunoSEQ multiplex PCR. Here the sample spans over 150,000 clones, roughly three fifths being singletons. Source: CD4+ T cells sorted from blood, taken at week 4, from a patient treated with tofacitinib. The receptor source for this set is a human donor with alopecia areata.

The chain employs TRBV27 and TRBJ1-2; 9 bases agree with TRBD1. V dropped 4 bases and J dropped 2; count of bases not matched to a gene: 2. This CDR3 is 14 amino acids long. Germline CDR1 MNHEY, CDR2 SMNVEV (reference sequence). Written as DNA, the CDR3 is TGTGCCAGCAGTTCAGGACAGGGGAACTATGGCTACACCTTC. Translation: CASSSGQGNYGYTF.

The V and J genes are TRBV29-1 and TRBJ1-1, with D perhaps matching TRBD1 (5 bases). Trimming cost V 6 bases and J 3 bases, with 11 bases left between them. Per the germline V gene, CDR1 is SQVTM and CDR2 is ANQGSEA. This CDR3 comprises 12 residues. CDR3 sequence reads: CSVRDSDTEAFF. The CDR3 nucleotides are TGCAGCGTAAGAGACAGTGACACTGAAGCTTTCTTT.

The chain recombines TRBV9 with TRBJ2-6; D may be TRBD1 (6 bases). CDR3 length equals 13 residues. The V gene lost 3 bases and the J gene lost 9 bases, with 10 bases spanning the gap. Germline V gene data show CDR1 as SGDLS and CDR2 as YYNGEE. The CDR3 sequence: CASSAGHLNVLTF. DNA for the CDR3: TGTGCCAGCAGCGCGGGACACCTCAACGTCCTGACTTTC.

A few counts support this clone. This sequence joins TRBV29-1 and TRBJ2-1; D is undetermined. CDR3 length: 12 amino acids. Germline values: CDR1 SQVTM, CDR2 ANQGSEA. V lost 6 bases and J 7 bases, leaving 13 bases between the germline ends. The CDR3 DNA reads as TGCAGCGTCGAAATATTTTCAAATGAGCAGTTCTTC. It encodes CSVEIFSNEQFF.

This clone has more than one count but fewer than ten. The genes are TRBV7-6 and TRBJ2-7; 7 nucleotides agree with TRBD2. CDR1 SGHVS and CDR2 FNYEAQ come from the germline V gene. This CDR3 comprises 15 residues. Losses at the gene ends were 2 bases for V and 3 bases for J; bases not matched to a gene: 7. As DNA, the CDR3 is TGTGCCAGCAGCTTACGGGAGACTAGCAGCTACGAGCAGTACTTC. It codes for CASSLRETSSYEQYF.

The table lists this clone with a few counts. The chain has TRBV4-1 and TRBJ1-4; D remains unclear. Germline lookup yields CDR1 MGHRA and CDR2 YSYEKL. V gave up 2 bases and J gave up 4 bases, with 14 bases separating them. The CDR3 length is 16 residues. The DNA of the CDR3 is TGCGCCAGCAGCCAACCCCTGGAAGGCCGTAATGAAAAACTGTTTTTT. Protein product: CASSQPLEGRNEKLFF.

This chain joins TRBV28 and TRBJ1-1, with D uncertain. Trimming shortened V by 2 bases and J by 10 bases, and 8 bases separated the two germline ends. There are 11 residues in the CDR3. CDR1 and CDR2 from the germline V gene are MDHEN and SYDVKM. CDR3 bases: TGTGCCAGCAGTTTAACCCGAATAGCTTTCTTT. The encoded protein is CASSLTRIAFF.

This clone was detected ten times or more. The CDR3 region is CASSPRLAVGRLPGSTKNIQYF. The CDR3, as DNA: TGTGCCAGCAGCCCGCGACTAGCTGTGGGGCGTCTGCCCGGGTCGACCAAAAACATTCAGTACTTC. V usage is TRBV21-1 and J usage is TRBJ2-4; the table's D call of TRBD2 was not tested on the DNA. TRBV21-1 is designated a pseudogene. The CDR3 length is 22 residues.

V gene TRBV29-1 combines with J gene TRBJ2-7, with D possibly matching TRBD2 (6 bases). This CDR3 region has 14 residues. CDR1 and CDR2 from the germline V gene are SQVTM and ANQGSEA. Trimming removed 3 bases from V and 0 bases from J, with 12 bases in between. The chain's CDR3 is CSVEGQGGSYEQYF. The CDR3 nucleotides read TGCAGCGTTGAGGGGCAGGGAGGCTCCTACGAGCAGTACTTC.

The chain has TRBV29-1 and TRBJ2-5; no definite D call. V was cut by 0 bases and J by 5 bases, with 10 bases left in between. Germline CDR1 reads SQVTM; CDR2 reads ANQGSEA. The length of the CDR3 is 13 residues. The DNA for the CDR3 is TGCAGCGTTGAAGATGCCCGTGTGGAGACCCAGTACTTC. This translates into CSVEDARVETQYF.

This clone has a handful of counts. The J gene is TRBJ2-7, the V gene TRBV30, with D uncertain. Trimming shortened V by 3 bases and J by 0 bases, and 6 bases separated the two germline ends. CDR3 length equals 12 residues. Germline CDR1 and CDR2: GTSNPN and SVGIG (reference sequence). CDR3 in amino acids: CAWRGYSYEQYF. For the CDR3, the DNA is TGTGCCTGGAGGGGCTACTCCTACGAGCAGTACTTC.

The gene calls are TRBV30 and TRBJ1-4; TRBD1 matches 11 bases. Trimming removed 5 bases from V and 3 bases from J; junction bases left unmatched: 2. This CDR3 contains 14 residues. The V gene's germline CDR1 is GTSNPN and CDR2 SVGIG (reference sequence). The CDR3, as DNA: TGTGCCTGGGGACAGGGGGCCGCTAATGAAAAACTGTTTTTT. Its protein product is CAWGQGAANEKLFF.

In its sample, this clone was seen a few times. The chain joins TRBV5-6 to TRBJ2-3, with 12 bases fitting TRBD2. CDR1 SGHDT and CDR2 YYEEEE come from the germline V gene. V was clipped by 0 bases and J by 4 bases; unmatched bases: 0. This CDR3 region has 15 residues. As DNA, the CDR3 is TGTGCCAGCAGCTTGGGACTAGCGGGAGCAGATACGCAGTATTTT. Translating it yields CASSLGLAGADTQYF.

The chain uses TRBV7-9 and TRBJ1-4; D gene ambiguous. Trimming left V 5 bases short and J 0 bases short, with 13 bases between. The CDR3 is 16 amino acids. Germline CDR1 is SEHNR and CDR2 is FQNEAQ (reference sequence). The CDR3 sequence is CASSPDGGATNEKLFF. The CDR3 DNA reads as TGTGCCAGCAGCCCAGATGGCGGGGCAACTAATGAAAAACTGTTTTTT.

The chain carries TRBV15 and TRBJ2-3; no reliable D call. Trimming pared 0 bases from V and 4 bases from J, leaving 8 bases between. CDR1 is LNHNV, CDR2 YYDKDF, per germline (reference sequence). CDR3 length equals 14 residues. In DNA form, the CDR3 reads TGTGCCACCAGCAGAGATCTAGTTGCAGATACGCAGTATTTT. It is translated as CATSRDLVADTQYF.

The chain carries TRBV5-4 and TRBJ2-3, with 11 bases that match TRBD2. From germline, CDR1 is SGHNT and CDR2 YYREEE (reference sequence). The CDR3 totals 15 residues. With V trimmed by 0 bases and J by 4 bases, 1 base remained unmatched. CDR3 nucleotide sequence: TGTGCCAGCAGCTTGGTAGCGGGAGGGCCAGATACGCAGTATTTT. Amino acids: CASSLVAGGPDTQYF. Using reference TRBV5-4 and TRBJ2-3 for the parts outside the CDR3, the full variable domain is ETGVTQSPTHLIKTRGQQVTLRCSSQSGHNTVSWYQQALGQGPQFIFQYYREEENGRGNFPPRFSGLQFPNYSSELNVNALELDDSALYLCASSLVAGGPDTQYFGPGTRLTVL.

This clone was observed a handful of times. The rearrangement uses TRBV2 and TRBJ2-2; 14 positions agree with TRBD2. The CDR3 sequence is 16 residues long. Germline CDR1 reads SNHLY; CDR2 reads FYNNEI. Trimming cost V 5 bases and J 5 bases; bases outside gene matches: 4. CDR3 residues: CASSLGLAGVTGELFF. The CDR3 DNA reads as TGTGCCAGCAGTTTGGGACTAGCGGGAGTTACCGGGGAGCTGTTTTTT.